This T cell receptor beta chain was found in a study of identical twins. V was pared by 6 bases and J by 3 bases, with 19 bases of the junction left unmatched. CDR3 length equals 18 residues. TCRdb ran MiXCR on the 5' RACE reads and lists one entry per CDR3 protein. The sample comprises 500,000 or so distinct CDR3 sequences, about 20% of which are singletons, and around 1% rests with the top ten. In this sample, this clonotype turned up a few times. This sample also appeared in a second study, on T cells expressing NK-cell markers. Per that paper: HCMV specificity of the expanded NKG2C+ T cell clones stayed unclear.

This chain links TRBV12-3 or TRBV12-4 with TRBJ2-7; 8 bases line up with TRBD2. The sample taken for sequencing was CD4+ T cells sorted from blood. This clonotype originated in a woman younger than 30 in good health. Written as DNA, the CDR3 is TGTGCCAGCAGCCCGCCCTCTTTGTACATCAGCGGGGGCTACGAGCAGTACTTC. As protein: CASSPPSLYISGGYEQYF.